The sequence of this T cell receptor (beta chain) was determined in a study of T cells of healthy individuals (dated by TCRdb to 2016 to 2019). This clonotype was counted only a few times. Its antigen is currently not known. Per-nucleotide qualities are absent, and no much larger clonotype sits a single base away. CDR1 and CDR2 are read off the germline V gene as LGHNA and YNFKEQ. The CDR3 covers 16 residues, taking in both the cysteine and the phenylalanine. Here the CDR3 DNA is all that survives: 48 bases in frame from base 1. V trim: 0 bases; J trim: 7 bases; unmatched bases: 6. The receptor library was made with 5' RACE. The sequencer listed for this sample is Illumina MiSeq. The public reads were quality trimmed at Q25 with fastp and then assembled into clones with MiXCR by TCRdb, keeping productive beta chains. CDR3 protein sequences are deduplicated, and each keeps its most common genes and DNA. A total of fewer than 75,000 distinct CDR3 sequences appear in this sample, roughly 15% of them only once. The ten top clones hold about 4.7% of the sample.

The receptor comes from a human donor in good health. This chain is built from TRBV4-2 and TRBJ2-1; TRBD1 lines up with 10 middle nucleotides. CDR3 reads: CASSQEGQGVGNEQFF. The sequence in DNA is TGTGCCAGCAGCCAAGAAGGACAGGGGGTCGGGAATGAGCAGTTCTTC.